Listed here is a single T cell receptor (beta chain). The antigen is undetermined. These data belong to a study of liver allograft versus peripheral blood T cells. Across the whole study: The authors compared T cell receptor repertoires in transplanted livers with those in the peripheral blood of recipients. Study results and caveats: Repertoires of T cell receptors in liver allografts reportedly differed from peripheral blood repertoires.

A single record per CDR3 protein comes from TCRdb applying MiXCR to the reads. Among 15,000 to 20,000 distinct CDR3 sequences listed, under 25% were seen once. This sequence was found in a human patient who had a liver transplant. Some T cells may arise from the graft donor.

CDR3 nucleotide sequence: TGTGCCAGCACACAGGACTATGGCTACACCTTC. Protein sequence: CASTQDYGYTF. The chain employs TRBV12-3 or TRBV12-4 and TRBJ1-2, with D possibly TRBD1 on 5 matching bases. The V and J ends lost 7 bases and 3 bases respectively, with 6 bases between them. The CDR3 length is 11 residues.